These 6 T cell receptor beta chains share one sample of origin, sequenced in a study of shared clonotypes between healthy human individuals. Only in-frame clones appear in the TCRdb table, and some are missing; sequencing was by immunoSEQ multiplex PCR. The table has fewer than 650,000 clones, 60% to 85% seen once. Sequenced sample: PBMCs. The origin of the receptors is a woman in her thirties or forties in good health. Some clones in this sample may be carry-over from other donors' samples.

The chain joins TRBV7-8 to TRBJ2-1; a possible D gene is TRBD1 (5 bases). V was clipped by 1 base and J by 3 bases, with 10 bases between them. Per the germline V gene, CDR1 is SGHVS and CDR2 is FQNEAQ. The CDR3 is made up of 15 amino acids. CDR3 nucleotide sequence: TGTGCCAGCAGCTTAGAAGGGCAGGGCTACAATGAGCAGTTCTTC. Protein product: CASSLEGQGYNEQFF. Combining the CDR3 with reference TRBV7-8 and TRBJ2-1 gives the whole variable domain GAGVSQSPRYKVAKRGQDVALRCDPISGHVSLFWYQQALGQGPEFLTYFQNEAQLDKSGLPSDRFFAERPEGSVSTLKIQRTQQEDSAVYLCASSLEGQGYNEQFFGPGTRLTVL.

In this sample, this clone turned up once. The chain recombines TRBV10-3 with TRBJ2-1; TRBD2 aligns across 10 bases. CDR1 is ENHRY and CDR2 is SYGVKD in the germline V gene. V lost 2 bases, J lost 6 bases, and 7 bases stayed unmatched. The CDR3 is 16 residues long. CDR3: CAISERASGSGNEQFF. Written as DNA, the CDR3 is TGTGCCATCAGTGAGCGAGCTAGCGGGAGTGGCAATGAGCAGTTCTTC.

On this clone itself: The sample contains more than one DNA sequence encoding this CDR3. As DNA, the CDR3 is TGTGCCAGCAGCTTAGTTTCCTACGAGCAGTACTTC. Protein sequence: CASSLVSYEQYF. The chain uses TRBV7-9 and TRBJ2-7, with unresolved D. The ends were cut back, 1 base at V and 1 base at J, with 2 bases in the middle. Germline V gene data show CDR1 as SEHNR and CDR2 as FQNEAQ (reference sequence). CDR3 length equals 12 residues.

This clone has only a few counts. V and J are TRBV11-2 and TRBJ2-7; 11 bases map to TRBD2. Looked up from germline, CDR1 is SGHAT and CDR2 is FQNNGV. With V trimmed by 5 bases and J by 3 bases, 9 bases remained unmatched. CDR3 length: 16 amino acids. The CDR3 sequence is CASSPFLAGGNYEQYF. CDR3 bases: TGTGCCAGCAGCCCCTTCTTAGCGGGAGGGAACTACGAGCAGTACTTC.

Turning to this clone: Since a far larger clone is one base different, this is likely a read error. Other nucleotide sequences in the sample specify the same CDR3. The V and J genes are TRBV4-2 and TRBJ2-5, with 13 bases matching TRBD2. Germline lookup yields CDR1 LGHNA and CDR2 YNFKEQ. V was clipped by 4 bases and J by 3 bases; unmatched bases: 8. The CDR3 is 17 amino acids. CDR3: CASSPRLAGGMEETQYF. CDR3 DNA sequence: TGTGCCAGCAGCCCGCGACTAGCGGGAGGAATGGAAGAGACCCAGTACTTC.

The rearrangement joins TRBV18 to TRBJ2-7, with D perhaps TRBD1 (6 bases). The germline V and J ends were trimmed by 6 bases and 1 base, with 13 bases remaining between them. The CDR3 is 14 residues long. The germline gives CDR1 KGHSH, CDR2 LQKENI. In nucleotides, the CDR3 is TGTGCCAGCTCGCAGGGGCAGGTATCCTACGAGCAGTACTTC. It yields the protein CASSQGQVSYEQYF.